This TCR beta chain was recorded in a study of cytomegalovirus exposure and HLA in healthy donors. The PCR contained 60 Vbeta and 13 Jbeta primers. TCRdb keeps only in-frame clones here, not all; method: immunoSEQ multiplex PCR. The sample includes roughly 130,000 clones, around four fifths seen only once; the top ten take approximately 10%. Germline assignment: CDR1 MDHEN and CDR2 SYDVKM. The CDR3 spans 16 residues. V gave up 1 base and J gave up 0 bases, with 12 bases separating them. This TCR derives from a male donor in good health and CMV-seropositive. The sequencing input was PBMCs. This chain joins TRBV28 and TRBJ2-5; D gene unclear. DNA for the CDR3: TGTGCCAGCAGTTTATCGGTACGGTCGTACCAAGAGACCCAGTACTTC. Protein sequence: CASSLSVRSYQETQYF. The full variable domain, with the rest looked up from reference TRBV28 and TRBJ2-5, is DVKVTQSSRYLVKRTGEKVFLECVQDMDHENMFWYRQDPGLGLRLIYFSYDVKMKEKGDIPEGYSVSREKKERFSLILESASTNQTSMYLCASSLSVRSYQETQYFGPGTRLLVL.